These 25 T cell receptor beta chains share one sample of origin, sequenced in a study of blood T cell repertoires in COVID-19. Libraries were prepared by immunoSEQ multiplex PCR; TCRdb keeps only in-frame clonotypes and omits some of them. The sample includes fewer than 350,000 clones, around nine tenths of them seen just once. Material for sequencing was peripheral blood. Receptors were obtained from a woman aged 70 to 79 with COVID-19, enrolled during active disease.

The chain combines TRBV7-2 with TRBJ1-6; perhaps TRBD1 as D (5 bases). The CDR3 covers 16 residues. Trimming removed 1 base from V and 4 bases from J, with 11 bases in between. The germline gives CDR1 SGHTA, CDR2 FQGNSA. CDR3 residues: CASSLVRAAYNSPLHF. In nucleotides, the CDR3 is TGTGCCAGCAGCTTAGTCAGGGCTGCTTATAATTCACCCCTCCACTTT.

The chain recombines TRBV5-5 with TRBJ2-3; 9 bases line up with TRBD1. With 2 bases clipped from V and 2 bases from J, the junction kept 3 bases outside the gene matches. CDR1 and CDR2 (germline): SGHKS, YYEKEE (reference sequence). The length of the CDR3 is 15 residues. The CDR3 region is CASSLRDRATDTQYF. The CDR3 DNA is TGTGCCAGCAGCTTAAGGGACAGGGCCACAGATACGCAGTATTTT.

The V gene is TRBV5-1, the J gene TRBJ1-2; 8 bases are a match to TRBD1. The junction had 8 bases not matched to a gene; V was cut back by 4 bases and J by 6 bases. The CDR3 sequence is 14 residues long. CDR1 SGHRS and CDR2 YFSETQ come from the germline V gene. Here the CDR3 reads CASSEDRGGDGYTF. CDR3 DNA sequence: TGCGCCAGCAGCGAAGACAGGGGAGGTGATGGCTACACCTTC.

The chain carries TRBV6-1 and TRBJ2-7; 10 bases map to TRBD2. The trim removed 2 bases at V and 0 bases at J, leaving 7 bases unmatched. There are 17 residues in the CDR3. Per the germline V gene, CDR1 is MNHNS and CDR2 is SASEGT. CDR3 DNA sequence: TGTGCCAGCAGTGAATTTGGAAGCGGGGGGGCCTCCTACGAGCAGTACTTC. This gives the protein CASSEFGSGGASYEQYF.

This clone was observed once. J is TRBJ2-1 and V is TRBV5-3; 10 nucleotides agree with TRBD2. TRBV5-3 qualifies as an ORF whose function is uncertain. This CDR3 region has 19 residues. The junction had 9 bases not matched to a gene; V was cut back by 0 bases and J by 0 bases. In DNA form, the CDR3 reads TGTGCCAGAAGCTTGGGGGAGGCTAGCGGGGGCCGCTCCTACAATGAGCAGTTCTTC. Protein product: CARSLGEASGGRSYNEQFF.

The CDR3 reads CASSRGTSGGAFEQFF. The CDR3 coding sequence is TGTGCCAGCAGCCGGGGGACTAGCGGGGGAGCGTTTGAGCAGTTCTTC. The V gene is TRBV27, the J gene TRBJ2-1, with 14 bases fitting TRBD2. Unmatched junction bases numbered 10, after V lost 6 bases and J lost 9 bases. CDR1 is MNHEY, CDR2 SMNVEV, per germline (reference sequence). CDR3 length: 16 residues.

This clone was seen once. The chain is built from TRBV10-3 and TRBJ2-6; a weak D match, TRBD2 (5 bases). Germline CDR1 and CDR2: ENHRY and SYGVKD. The CDR3 spans 12 residues. The CDR3 spells CVAGSGANVLTF. The CDR3 nucleotides are TGTGTCGCGGGCTCTGGGGCCAACGTCCTGACTTTC.

The chain combines TRBV5-8 with TRBJ1-1, with D maybe TRBD1 (6 bases). The CDR3 length is 12 residues. From germline, CDR1 is SGHTS and CDR2 YDEGEE. The V and J ends lost 8 bases and 0 bases respectively, with 8 bases between them. The CDR3 DNA sequence: TGTGCCAGATACAGGGTGAACACTGAAGCTTTCTTT. Its translation: CARYRVNTEAFF.

The chain has TRBV12-3 or TRBV12-4 and TRBJ1-2; 8 nucleotides align to TRBD1. There are 13 residues in the CDR3. With V trimmed by 7 bases and J by 4 bases, 5 bases remained unmatched. Here the CDR3 reads CASKTGQGYGYTF. The CDR3 nucleotides are TGTGCCAGCAAAACCGGACAGGGCTATGGCTACACCTTC.

The chain uses TRBV3-1 (or the pseudogene TRBV3-2) and TRBJ2-7; the D gene is possibly TRBD1 (6 bases). Trimming removed 4 bases at V and 0 bases at J, with 10 bases between. Germline loops: CDR1 LGHDT, CDR2 YNNKEL (reference sequence). This CDR3 has 14 amino acids. DNA of the CDR3: TGTGCCAGCAGCCTCATGGACAGCTCCTACGAGCAGTACTTC. Protein sequence: CASSLMDSSYEQYF.

The chain is built from TRBV2 and TRBJ1-1, with 9 bases aligning to TRBD1. The germline gives CDR1 SNHLY, CDR2 FYNNEI. The CDR3 consists of 13 residues. The V and J ends lost 4 bases and 10 bases, in that order; junction bases with no gene match: 7. The CDR3 region is CASSVVQGQGAFF. The CDR3 nucleotides are TGTGCCAGCAGTGTCGTACAGGGACAGGGAGCTTTCTTT.

The genes are TRBV19 and TRBJ1-1; TRBD1 matches at 8 bases. The junction had 7 bases not matched to a gene; V was cut back by 3 bases and J by 4 bases. From germline, CDR1 is LNHDA and CDR2 SQIVND (reference sequence). The CDR3 has 15 residues. The CDR3 loop is CASSMTGVGATEAFF. DNA for the CDR3: TGTGCCAGTAGTATGACAGGGGTTGGGGCCACTGAAGCTTTCTTT.

The chain carries TRBV27 and TRBJ1-3, with D hard to call. Looked up from germline, CDR1 is MNHEY and CDR2 is SMNVEV (reference sequence). The V end was cut by 0 bases, the J end by 0 bases, with 6 bases between. The CDR3 has 15 amino acids. The CDR3 DNA sequence: TGTGCCAGCAGTTTATCGCCCAGCTCTGGAAACACCATATATTTT. The encoded protein is CASSLSPSSGNTIYF.

The rearrangement links TRBV14 to TRBJ1-1; D might be TRBD1 (6 bases). Trimming shortened V by 0 bases and J by 0 bases, and 14 bases separated the two germline ends. The germline CDR1 and CDR2 sequences are SGHDN and FVKESK. The CDR3 loop spans 17 amino acids. The CDR3, as DNA: TGTGCCAGCAGCCAAGACAGGGGATCCCTTTTGAACACTGAAGCTTTCTTT. It yields the protein CASSQDRGSLLNTEAFF.

This clone was seen only a few times. Here the CDR3 DNA reads TGTGCCAGCGGGTCTCAGGGGGCGGCTAATGAAAAACTGTTTTTT. This codes for CASGSQGAANEKLFF. This rearrangement joins TRBV6-6 to TRBJ1-4, with 8 bases lining up with TRBD1. V trimming: 8 bases; J trimming: 3 bases; junction bases outside the gene matches: 8. Germline CDR1 is MNHNY and CDR2 is SVGAGI (reference sequence). This CDR3 has 15 amino acids.

The sample holds one count of this clone. This chain uses TRBV5-5 with TRBJ1-2; D is possibly TRBD1 (5 bases). The CDR3 is 16 residues long. Germline CDR1 SGHKS, CDR2 YYEKEE (reference sequence). Trimming shortened V by 1 base and J by 4 bases, and 17 bases separated the two germline ends. The CDR3 DNA reads as TGTGCCAGCAGCTTGTCATGGAACCCCGGGGGCTATGGCTACACCTTC. This sequence encodes CASSLSWNPGGYGYTF.

The sample holds one count of this clone. This chain uses TRBV6-2 or TRBV6-3 with TRBJ2-2; TRBD1 is a possible D gene (6 bases). The CDR3 has 14 residues. V dropped 4 bases and J dropped 3 bases, with 9 bases sitting between them. The germline gives CDR1 MNHEY, CDR2 SVGEGT. In nucleotides, the CDR3 is TGTGCCAGCAGTTCTCCAGGGGACACCGGGGAGCTGTTTTTT. It encodes CASSSPGDTGELFF.

The chain recombines TRBV9 with TRBJ2-1; 8 bases agree with TRBD2. V gave up 0 bases and J gave up 7 bases; unmatched junction bases: 12. The CDR3 extends over 17 amino acids. Germline loops: CDR1 SGDLS, CDR2 YYNGEE. CDR3 sequence (DNA): TGTGCCAGCAGCGTAGGAGGCGGGAGCGGGGGCTGGAATGAGCAGTTCTTC. Residues: CASSVGGGSGGWNEQFF.

This clone was recorded once. The chain carries TRBV9 and TRBJ2-3; 9 bases fit TRBD1. CDR1 and CDR2 (germline): SGDLS, YYNGEE. J gave up 3 bases and V 0 bases, and 8 bases lay outside the gene matches. The CDR3 totals 17 residues. For the CDR3, the DNA is TGTGCCAGCAGCGTAGGAGGTGGGGGGACAGGGACAGATACGCAGTATTTT. Its translation: CASSVGGGGTGTDTQYF.

The rearrangement joins TRBV5-1 to TRBJ1-6; 7 positions agree with TRBD1. The trim removed 4 bases at V and 4 bases at J, leaving 2 bases unmatched. Germline V gives CDR1 SGHRS, CDR2 YFSETQ. The CDR3 spans 14 residues. Written as DNA, the CDR3 is TGCGCCAGCAGCCCAGGGGGGTATAATTCACCCCTCCACTTT. Protein product: CASSPGGYNSPLHF.

The rearrangement uses TRBV5-1 and TRBJ1-1, with TRBD1 as a possible D gene (6 bases). Between the trimmed V and J ends, which lost 1 base and 4 bases, there was a span of 8 bases. This CDR3 has 13 amino acids. CDR1 SGHRS and CDR2 YFSETQ come from the germline V gene. For the CDR3, the DNA is TGCGCCAGCAGCTTGAGGGGGACCACTGAAGCTTTCTTT. This encodes CASSLRGTTEAFF.

To note about this clone: This sample also contains other DNA sequences that code for the same CDR3. This chain uses TRBV3-1 (or the pseudogene TRBV3-2) with TRBJ1-3; no definite D call. This CDR3 comprises 14 residues. With 1 base removed from V and 2 bases from J, the gap between germline ends came to 6 bases. Per germline, CDR1 LGHDT and CDR2 YNNKEL (reference sequence). CDR3 region: CASSQGRAGNTIYF. CDR3 bases: TGTGCCAGCAGCCAAGGGAGAGCTGGAAACACCATATATTTT.

This clone was observed once. The chain uses TRBV27 and TRBJ2-3; TRBD1 matches 8 bases. V was pared by 3 bases and J by 2 bases, with 4 bases of the junction left unmatched. The germline gives CDR1 MNHEY, CDR2 SMNVEV (reference sequence). CDR3 length: 15 amino acids. CDR3 in amino acids: CASSFGRGHTDTQYF. CDR3 nucleotide sequence: TGTGCCAGCAGTTTCGGCAGGGGGCACACAGATACGCAGTATTTT.

This rearrangement joins TRBV2 to TRBJ2-1, with TRBD2 as a possible D gene (6 bases). The CDR3 is 14 residues long. Per germline, CDR1 SNHLY and CDR2 FYNNEI. The V gene lost 4 bases and the J gene lost 8 bases, with 15 bases spanning the gap. The CDR3 DNA follows: TGTGCCAGCAGTGGGCGGGGTACATGGGATGAGCAGTTCTTC. Amino acids: CASSGRGTWDEQFF.

V is TRBV2 and J is TRBJ2-5, with 9 bases that match TRBD2. Per germline, CDR1 SNHLY and CDR2 FYNNEI. With V trimmed by 6 bases and J by 3 bases, 5 bases remained unmatched. The CDR3 sequence is 14 residues long. CDR3 amino acids: CASRRLAAEETQYF. The CDR3 coding sequence is TGTGCCAGCAGAAGACTAGCGGCTGAAGAGACCCAGTACTTC.